This TCR beta chain originates from a study of OX40 agonist ivuxolimab in advanced cancers. Study details: Partial responses were observed in three patients, of whom one had hepatocellular carcinoma and two had cutaneous melanoma.

Worth noting for this clone: Its specificity is not known.

Study outcomes and limitations: The average count of expanded clones was higher among CD8+ T cells than among CD4+.

Germline CDR1 reads LGHNT; CDR2 reads FRNRAP. The CDR3 runs to 15 residues. Trimming removed 5 bases from V and 10 bases from J, with 18 bases in between. Clones were read by immunoSEQ multiplex PCR, and TCRdb kept only the in-frame ones, dropping some. The table shows about 17,000 clones, with approximately 80% occurring only once. The sample was CD4+ or CD8+ T cells sorted from blood, taken in a trial of the OX40 agonist ivuxolimab. The TCR originated in an adult with an advanced solid tumor such as melanoma, head and neck, liver or kidney cancer. This chain links TRBV12-5 with TRBJ1-6; D is ambiguous. The CDR3 DNA sequence: TGTGCTAGTGGTCTCAGATCCGGGTTTTTCTCACCCCTCCACTTT. It is translated as CASGLRSGFFSPLHF.